The T cell receptor (beta chain) described here comes from a study of CD8 T cells in Susac syndrome. When the RNA was reverse transcribed, random hexamers were used with an input of roughly 0.45 to 1 ug. TCRdb passed the immunoSEQ multiplex PCR reads through MiXCR, listing each CDR3 protein once. The sample holds 150,000 to 200,000 distinct CDR3 sequences; 90% to 95% are singletons and the top ten take around 0.14%. The CDR3 is made up of 16 amino acids. V was trimmed by 2 bases and J by 3 bases, leaving 16 bases between them. Germline V CDR1 and CDR2: SGDLS, YYNGEE. The sequenced sample was CD4+ T cells from PBMCs. The chain has TRBV9 and TRBJ2-3, with a weak D call TRBD1 (5 bases). The receptor was isolated from a human donor in good health. CDR3 protein: CASSVSVSQVTDTQYF. DNA of the CDR3: TGTGCCAGCAGCGTTTCGGTCTCACAGGTAACAGATACGCAGTATTTT.